Here is one T cell receptor (beta chain) with its context. This clone's antigen is unknown. No per-base quality is available; no much larger clone lies one base away. The data stem from a study of cytomegalovirus exposure and HLA in healthy donors (dated by TCRdb to about 2017). Notes on the research overall: An earlier analysis of several hundred of the donors reported approximately 260 Gb of sequence data and 90 million to 120 million unique TCR beta sequences obtained from about 179 million T cells. Across about 380 genotyped donors of the cohort, an average of roughly 250,000 unique TCR beta nucleotide sequences per donor were sequenced, and 15% to 20% of those sequences were non-productive. A separate validation cohort of roughly 120 different subjects was used in addition to the roughly 700-subject first cohort. About 300 gigabases of sequencing data and tens of millions of unique TCR sequences were included in an early release covering roughly 600 HLA-typed donors. Every repertoire in the discovery cohort had been generated on one and the same sequencing platform. High-throughput TCR immunosequencing, statistical association of individual TCRs with disease status, and machine learning were combined to predict cytomegalovirus infection status. Typing coverage varied by locus: about 620-640 donors for A, B, C, DRB1 and DQB1; approximately 500 for DQA1; more than 600 for DPA1; around 490 for DPB1. Donor age, sex, ethnicity and CMV serostatus were collected together with the repertoire data. HLA typing included class I and class II loci at four-digit resolution. The study used immunosequencing to profile the T cell repertoires of 666 subjects and linked those repertoires to cytomegalovirus serostatus. Of the 300 to 450 genotyped donors, over 80% were placed in the genetic ancestry cluster associated with self-reported Caucasian donors. In an earlier analysis of 587 of the donors, high-throughput TCR beta sequencing was used to judge whether each TCR beta V gene segment behaved as functional or pseudogenic. The later analysis used no new phenotypic data to find candidate immune exposures, relying instead on TCR beta sequences and their occurrence across donors. In a later analysis, previously published TCR beta repertoires from about 640 donors were re-analyzed and high-resolution HLA genotyping was added so that TCR occurrence patterns could be studied. Five DR-DQ haplotypes were treated as single units for association and clustering because of strong linkage in the cohort. A later genetic analysis used genome-wide SNP genotypes for 398 of the 666 donors, treating that subset as a discovery cohort. The study was designed to test whether signatures of past pathogen exposure could be identified by cataloging public T cell receptors.

General conclusions and limits of the study: When HLA alleles, especially DR and DQ, strongly co-occurred, attributing TCR associations to individual alleles was difficult. The presence/absence analyses assumed that sequencing depth was roughly uniform across donors, and that assumption may not be true. Because HLA typing was missing for some donors at each locus, association tests included only the typed subset. In a later analysis, several top co-occurrence clusters were reported to appear linked to parvovirus B19, influenza, CMV and Epstein-Barr virus. The study listed around 160 TCR beta chains as associated with cytomegalovirus. A further reported finding was that TCR beta sequences accurately predicted the HLA-A and HLA-B alleles for most subjects in the first cohort. Across donors, most TCR sequences were observed very rarely, whereas some public TCRs were present in many individuals. Because the 87-base-pair reads could not distinguish some IMGT-functional V segments, including TRBV6-2 and TRBV6-3, those segments were excluded. Because counts were too low, seventeen rarely observed V segments, including chromosome 9 orphons, were excluded from the earlier analysis of under 650 of the donors. A later genetic analysis associated a missense DCLRE1C variant with V-gene and J-gene trimming of TCR beta chains, and an independent cohort replicated the association. A cluster of highly shared sequence variants was judged likely to be a technical artifact of the sequencing pipeline. The classifier was reported to diagnose cytomegalovirus status with high specificity and sensitivity in both the original cohort and the validation cohort. The only immune exposure information available for the cohort was CMV serostatus. This cohort had only TCR beta chains sequenced, and the lack of alpha or paired-chain data limited which features could be detected. According to the authors, the approach could potentially be generalized to other disease states and immunological phenotypes. In a later analysis, most CMV-associated TCR beta chains were found to appear HLA-restricted, with HLA associations seemingly driven largely by CMV exposure. Correlated functional status among segregating V segments might reflect linkage disequilibrium, but an unknown experimental factor could not be ruled out. Broadly in line with IMGT annotations, most TCR beta V segments showed up in productive rearrangements about 87% or about 30% of the time in an earlier analysis of about 500 of the donors. According to a later genetic analysis, donors in an Asian-associated ancestry cluster had fewer N-insertions in productive TCRs than the approximately 630-donor mean. In vitro tests confirmed that a few of the cytomegalovirus-associated TCR beta chains recognize cytomegalovirus antigens. Specific HLA alleles were associated with around 18,000 TCR beta sequences at a false discovery rate of 0.05 in a later analysis. According to a later analysis, TCR association rates differed among HLA loci, with DRB1 alleles showing the most associated TCRs and HLA-C alleles showing the fewest. In a later analysis, HLA-associated TCR beta chains were found to be more clonally expanded and to have lower generation probabilities than equally common non-associated chains.

The cohort consisted of 600 or so healthy bone marrow donors. Cohort members were all nominally healthy when sampled, although unrecorded immune exposures were likely present. The donor was CMV seronegative and was included in the group of about 400 seronegative cohort members. A peripheral blood sample was collected from each donor, and TCR beta sequencing was performed on peripheral blood mononuclear cells. The Qiagen DNeasy Blood Extraction Kit was used to extract genomic DNA from the blood cell samples. Trimming accounts for 6 bases at V and 3 bases at J, while the number of junction bases matched to no gene is 10. The CDR3 runs 15 amino acids, cysteine and phenylalanine included. The read is trimmed to its CDR3 DNA, 45 bases read in frame from base 1. Taken from the germline V gene, the CDR1 and CDR2 loops are SGHAT and FQNNGV. Preparation of the library involved the immunoSEQ multiplex PCR assay. The multiplex PCR relied on a mix of 60 forward primers for TCR Vbeta segments and 13 reverse primers for TCR Jbeta segments. The CDR3 region of rearranged TCR beta genes was amplified from genomic DNA by a multiplex PCR assay. Amplified TCR beta libraries were sequenced as 87-base-pair reads on the Illumina HiSeq System. In the original analysis: A later analysis counted tens of millions of unique TCR beta chains across the roughly 700 repertoires, and some 11 million of these chains were shared by at least two donors. Raw reads were error-corrected and collapsed into unique sequences by a nearest-neighbor algorithm in which closely related sequences were merged to remove PCR and sequencing errors. V, D and J gene segments were assigned by aligning CDR3 sequences to IMGT reference sequences. For a sequence to be retained, a match of at least six nucleotides to both a V gene segment and a J gene segment was required. Rearrangements were called productive when the CDR3 lacked stop codons and stayed in frame with V and J; all others were non-productive. Following IMGT convention, CDR3 was defined as the stretch from the second conserved V-encoded cysteine to the conserved J-encoded phenylalanine. Sequences without an unambiguous match to a single V gene segment were excluded from the earlier analysis of 450 to 650 of the donors. An earlier analysis of 550 to 650 of the donors classified V segments as functional when productive rearrangements were above 56.7% and as segregating when the standard deviation between donors was above 5%. A statistical classification framework was developed to diagnose cytomegalovirus status using the catalog of TCR beta chain sequences. A later analysis assigned V and J genes by comparing TCR nucleotide sequences with IMGT/GENE-DB human TR gene sequences. A later analysis assigned CDR3 sequences and most-parsimonious VDJ recombination scenarios with the TCRdist pipeline. A later analysis defined each TCR beta chain by its CDR3 amino acid sequence plus V-gene family, and excluded reads lacking a unique V-gene family. To address suspected cross-contamination and a sequencing artifact, a later analysis removed a few hundred highly shared, low-generation-probability nucleotide sequences. For each public chain, a later analysis derived a clonal expansion index from normalized ranks of inferred template counts within each repertoire. In a later analysis, generation probabilities were computed with a VDJ recombination model fitted to out-of-frame rearrangements, and the resulting probabilities were checked against IGoR. Hypergeometric tests were used in a later analysis to score TCR-TCR, TCR-HLA and TCR-CMV co-occurrence, with a repertoire-size bias correction applied to the TCR pairs. To estimate false discovery rates, a later analysis permuted the HLA or CMV assignments 20 times. A later analysis grouped co-occurring TCRs with DBSCAN, adding TCRdist sequence similarity when clustering within HLA-allele-positive subsets. Repertoires with fewer than 30,000 or more than 120,000 public chains were left out of co-occurrence clustering, as were a handful of repertoires with anomalous nucleotide sharing. Drawn from immuneACCESS, this table holds only the in-frame rearrangements with V and J called that TCRdb kept. Clones are partly lost; checked studies trace under half to an unresolved V gene and leave the rest unexplained. V, J and clone size derive from that table, while D and trimming were established from the DNA sequence. In this sample the table shows 120,000 to 150,000 clones, approximately 82% of which occur a single time. More than 1.5% of the sample lies in the top ten.

Material: PBMCs. The receptor was isolated from a woman in her forties in good health and CMV-seronegative. The chain was built from TRBV11-2 and TRBJ1-2; TRBD1 matches 7 bases in the middle. The CDR3 protein: CASRFPTGNDYGYTF. The DNA sequence is TGTGCCAGCAGGTTTCCGACAGGGAACGACTATGGCTACACCTTC. With all but the CDR3 taken from the reference TRBV11-2 and TRBJ1-2 genes, the full variable domain is: EAGVAQSPRYKIIEKRQSVAFWCNPISGHATLYWYQQILGQGPKLLIQFQNNGVVDDSQLPKDRFSAERLKGVDSTLKIQPAKLEDSAVYLCASRFPTGNDYGYTFGSGTRLTVV.